This T cell receptor (beta chain) was obtained from a study of beta chain features in type 1 diabetes. Study as a whole: About 98,000,000 sorted cells were examined across all samples.

A few counts support this clone. Its antigen is not known. Germline CDR1 is SEHNR and CDR2 is FQNEAQ (reference sequence). This CDR3 has 14 residues. The germline V and J ends were trimmed by 5 bases and 9 bases, with 19 bases remaining between them. General observations from the study: All four CD4+ subsets of Type 1 diabetes patients contained TCRB CDR3s that were moderately but significantly shorter.

Since all of the isolated RNA was reverse transcribed, expressed TCRB transcripts were what got sequenced. Libraries were prepared by immunoSEQ multiplex PCR; TCRdb keeps only in-frame clonotypes and omits some of them. The sample lists 850,000 to 900,000 clones, roughly a sixth occurring once. The chain carries TRBV7-9 and TRBJ2-5; D not resolved. Sequenced: naive CD4+ T cells from blood. The clonotype was recovered from a woman between 18 and 29 years old in good health. CDR3 residues: CASSLMATSAAQYF. CDR3 nucleotides: TGTGCCAGCAGCCTAATGGCGACCTCGGCGGCCCAGTACTTC.